The 4 T cell receptor beta chains below come from one sample, sequenced in a study of cytomegalovirus exposure and HLA in healthy donors. With 60 Vbeta and 13 Jbeta primers, the PCR was carried out. Repertoires were generated with immunoSEQ multiplex PCR, while TCRdb's copy carries only in-frame clones and drops some. The sample lists some 110,000 clones, roughly four fifths occurring once. Sequenced sample: PBMCs. These receptor sequences come from a male donor in good health and CMV-seropositive.

This clone was seen once. The chain joins TRBV5-4 to TRBJ2-7; TRBD1 matches 7 bases. The CDR3 is 16 amino acids. Trimming at V came to 4 bases and at J to 0 bases, leaving 10 bases not matched to a gene. CDR1 is SGHNT, CDR2 YYREEE, per germline (reference sequence). For the CDR3, the DNA is TGTGCCAGCAGCCGCATACAGGGGCCCAACTCCTACGAGCAGTACTTC. Translating it yields CASSRIQGPNSYEQYF.

The table lists this clone with a few counts. In DNA, the CDR3 is TGTGCCAGCAGCTTAGGGGGACAGGGATCTTGCGAGCAGTACTTC. It specifies CASSLGGQGSCEQYF. V gene TRBV13 combines with J gene TRBJ2-7; the match to TRBD1 covers 9 bases. V was pared by 0 bases and J by 6 bases, with 6 bases of the junction left unmatched. This CDR3 has 15 residues. Germline V CDR1 and CDR2: PRHDT, FYEKMQ (reference sequence).

Notes on this clone: Because the CDR3's place on the DNA is in doubt, the DNA is left out and the CDR3 is given as listed by TCRdb. This CDR3 is also generated by other DNA sequences in the sample. This chain connects TRBV7-6 to TRBJ1-1. The CDR3 contains 16 residues when both ends are counted. Germline V lookup: CDR1 SGHVS, CDR2 FNYEAQ. The CDR3 protein is CASSPVGGGAASEAFF.

The gene calls are TRBV30 and TRBJ2-5; D is possibly TRBD2 (6 bases). Trimming left V 3 bases short and J 1 base short, with 9 bases between. This CDR3 region has 13 residues. Germline CDR1 reads GTSNPN; CDR2 reads SVGIG (reference sequence). CDR3 region: CAWSGGPQETQYF. DNA of the CDR3: TGTGCCTGGAGCGGGGGTCCCCAAGAGACCCAGTACTTC. Full variable domain (rest looked up from reference TRBV30 and TRBJ2-5): SQTIHQWPATLVQPVGSPLSLECTVEGTSNPNLYWYRQAAGRGLQLLFYSVGIGQISSEVPQNLSASRPQDRQFILSSKKLLLSDSGFYLCAWSGGPQETQYFGPGTRLLVL.